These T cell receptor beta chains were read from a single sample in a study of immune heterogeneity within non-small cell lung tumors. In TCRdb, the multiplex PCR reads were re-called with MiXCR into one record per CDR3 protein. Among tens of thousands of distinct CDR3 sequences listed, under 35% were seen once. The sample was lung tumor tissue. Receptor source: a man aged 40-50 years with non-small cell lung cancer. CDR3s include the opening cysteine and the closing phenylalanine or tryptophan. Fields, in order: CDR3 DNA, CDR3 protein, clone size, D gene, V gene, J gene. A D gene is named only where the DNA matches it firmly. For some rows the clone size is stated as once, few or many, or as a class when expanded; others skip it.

TGTGCCAGCAGCATCCGGGGGGTCGGGGGCTACACCTTC	CASSIRGVGGYTF	few	.	TRBV7-2	TRBJ1-2
TGTGCCAGCAGTTTGGCGGCCGGGGAGCTGTTTTTT	CASSLAAGELFF	few	.	TRBV12-3/TRBV12-4	TRBJ2-2
TGTGCCAGCAGCTTAAGTGGGGAAAAGGGGTACTTC	CASSLSGEKGYF	few	.	TRBV7-2	TRBJ2-7
TGTGCCAGCAGCCAGTCTGAGGGTGGGAGAAACATTCAGTACTTC	CASSQSEGGRNIQYF	.	.	TRBV4-2	TRBJ2-4
TGTGCCAGCATCCAGAGTGGTTGGGGGAACACCGGGGAGCTGTTTTTT	CASIQSGWGNTGELFF	once	.	TRBV3-1	TRBJ2-2
TGTGCCAGCAGCCTAGCGGGAGGGCCTACGAATGAGCAGTTCTTC	CASSLAGGPTNEQFF	many	TRBD2	TRBV5-6	TRBJ2-1
TGTGCCAGCAGTTACTCTTACGGCCAAAACATTCAGTACTTC	CASSYSYGQNIQYF	few	.	TRBV6-5	TRBJ2-4
TGTGCCAGCAGCCAAGCGGTGGCGGGAGGGGGCGATGAGCAGTTATTC	CASSQAVAGGGDEQLF	.	TRBD2	TRBV3-1	TRBJ2-1
TGTGCCACCAGCAGAGTGGGGTTTGGGACTAGAATATCCGGGGAGCTGTTTTTT	CATSRVGFGTRISGELFF	few	TRBD2	TRBV15	TRBJ2-2
TGTGCCAGCAGCCTCTCCAGGGTGAACAATGAAGCTTTCTTT	CASSLSRVNNEAFF	.	.	TRBV6-2/TRBV6-3	TRBJ1-1
TGTGCCACCAGCAGGGATAGACTAGCGGGCCGCAATGAGCAGTTCTTC	CATSRDRLAGRNEQFF	many	TRBD2	TRBV15	TRBJ2-1
TGTGCCAACAGTTTACAGGGGATTTCTGGAAACACCATATATTTT	CANSLQGISGNTIYF	.	TRBD1	TRBV7-6	TRBJ1-3
TGTGCCATCAGTGAGGGACTAGCGGGACGTAAGAACCAGTACTTC	CAISEGLAGRKNQYF	.	TRBD2	TRBV10-3	TRBJ2-5
TGTGACATCAGGGGACAGGTCGATTCACCCCTCCACTTT	CDIRGQVDSPLHF	.	TRBD1	TRBV10-3	TRBJ1-6
TGTGCCAGCGGGCCCGGAGGACTAGCGGGAAGTCAACTCCAAAATGAGCAGTTCTTC	CASGPGGLAGSQLQNEQFF	many	TRBD2	TRBV6-2/TRBV6-3	TRBJ2-1
TGCGCCAGCAGCCAAGTCCCAGACACAGATCAGCCCCAGCATTTT	CASSQVPDTDQPQHF	many	.	TRBV4-1	TRBJ1-5
TGTGCCAGCAGTTCGGGGCGGAGGGGCGGAGCGAATGAGCAGTTCTTC	CASSSGRRGGANEQFF	few	.	TRBV6-1	TRBJ2-1
TGCAGTGCAGTACAATCCCGGACGCAGTTCTTC	CSAVQSRTQFF	few	.	TRBV20-1	TRBJ2-1
TGCGCCAGCAGCTTGGCGAGGGGACAGGCCTACAATGAGCAGTTCTTC	CASSLARGQAYNEQFF	.	TRBD1	TRBV5-1	TRBJ2-1
TGTGTCAGCAGCCCCGGGACTGTCTCCTCCGAGCAGTACTTC	CVSSPGTVSSEQYF	.	.	TRBV9	TRBJ2-7
TGCAGTGCTAGAGAGGGGACAAACGAGCATTACTTC	CSAREGTNEHYF	.	.	TRBV20-1	TRBJ2-7
TGTGCCAGCAGAGCCGGGACAGGAGACCACACCGGGGAGCTGTTTTTT	CASRAGTGDHTGELFF	.	TRBD1	TRBV6-1	TRBJ2-2
TGTGCCAGCAGCTTAGGAGCGGGTCACACAGATACGCAGTATTTT	CASSLGAGHTDTQYF	.	.	TRBV7-8	TRBJ2-3
TGTGCCAGCAGCTTAGGAGTAGCAAAGAAAGAGACCCAGTACTTC	CASSLGVAKKETQYF	few	.	TRBV11-2	TRBJ2-5
TGTGCCAGCAGTCCCAACGGGGGAGCCTCCACCTATGGCTACACCTTC	CASSPNGGASTYGYTF	many	.	TRBV6-1	TRBJ1-2
TGTGCCAGCGGCAAAACGGGGGTCTACGAGCAGTACTTC	CASGKTGVYEQYF	many	.	TRBV12-3/TRBV12-4	TRBJ2-7
TGTGCCAGCAGCTTGATAATGCAGGATAAAGCTTTCTTT	CASSLIMQDKAFF	.	.	TRBV5-6	TRBJ1-1
TGCAGCGGTGCACAGGGTGAGGGCTATGGCTACACCTTC	CSGAQGEGYGYTF	few	.	TRBV29-1	TRBJ1-2
TGCAGTGCCTCGGACAGGGGGCTTGAGCAGTTCTTC	CSASDRGLEQFF	few	TRBD1	TRBV20-1	TRBJ2-1
TGTGCCAGCAGTCACCCCCCAGGACTATACCACGAGCAGTACTTC	CASSHPPGLYHEQYF	many	.	TRBV7-2	TRBJ2-7
TGCAGTGCTAGAGATCGCCAGTTGGGCTACACCTTC	CSARDRQLGYTF	few	.	TRBV20-1	TRBJ1-2